This is a list of T cell receptor beta chains from one sample in a study of T cell responses to AZD1222 COVID-19 vaccine. Generated by immunoSEQ multiplex PCR, the TCRdb table keeps only in-frame clones and is missing some. The data show 140,000 or so clones, roughly 92% seen once. The source material was peripheral blood, sampled on day 0 of AZD1222 vaccination. The receptors shown here come from an adult in good health. Both conserved end residues are trimmed from each CDR3. The order of the fields is V gene, D gene, J gene, clone size, CDR3 protein. D genes are given only for firm matches. Some rows have no size entry. The others give once, few or many, or a class for an expanded clone.

V: TRBV6-5
D: NA
J: TRBJ1-6
size: NA
CDR3: ASSYLSGRYNSPLH

V: TRBV7-9
D: NA
J: TRBJ2-4
size: once
CDR3: ASTIIGLAQTKNIQY

V: TRBV2
D: NA
J: TRBJ2-4
size: NA
CDR3: ASSEFPDLAKNIQY

V: TRBV27
D: TRBD2
J: TRBJ2-7
size: NA
CDR3: ASSLLAGAPYEQY

V: TRBV7-3
D: TRBD2
J: TRBJ2-5
size: NA
CDR3: ASSPKGGVGETQY

V: TRBV15
D: NA
J: TRBJ1-4
size: NA
CDR3: ATSGPGATNEKLF

V: TRBV7-3
D: NA
J: TRBJ2-6
size: NA
CDR3: ASTQGPGANVLT

V: TRBV6-1
D: NA
J: TRBJ1-2
size: NA
CDR3: ASSEWGTGRGYT

V: TRBV18
D: TRBD2
J: TRBJ2-7
size: NA
CDR3: ASSPFSGRDYEQY

V: TRBV5-1
D: NA
J: TRBJ2-2
size: once
CDR3: ASSLASDGELF

V: TRBV5-1
D: NA
J: TRBJ2-2
size: NA
CDR3: ASSLSGTPNTGELF

V: TRBV6-5
D: NA
J: TRBJ1-2
size: NA
CDR3: ASRRRQGNDGYT

V: TRBV9
D: NA
J: TRBJ2-7
size: once
CDR3: ASSVGVNSYEQY

V: TRBV10-3
D: NA
J: TRBJ2-7
size: NA
CDR3: AISGKGEGYEQY

V: TRBV5-1
D: TRBD1
J: TRBJ1-2
size: NA
CDR3: ASSLGTGGANYGYT

V: TRBV28
D: TRBD1
J: TRBJ1-5
size: NA
CDR3: ASNPGTADNQPQH

V: TRBV6-5
D: NA
J: TRBJ1-3
size: NA
CDR3: ASSKTGNTIY

V: TRBV24-1
D: NA
J: TRBJ2-1
size: NA
CDR3: ATSDLTGASGPSYNEQF

V: TRBV5-5
D: NA
J: TRBJ2-7
size: NA
CDR3: ASSLGPHREAYEQY

V: TRBV5-6
D: NA
J: TRBJ1-4
size: NA
CDR3: ASLLWRDDNEKLF

V: TRBV6-5
D: NA
J: TRBJ2-3
size: NA
CDR3: ASSYGAESTDTQY

V: TRBV9
D: NA
J: TRBJ2-1
size: NA
CDR3: ASSVGLAYNEQF

V: TRBV2
D: NA
J: TRBJ2-3
size: NA
CDR3: ASSERLAQY

V: TRBV9
D: NA
J: TRBJ1-2
size: NA
CDR3: ASSVGLTGYGYT

V: TRBV5-6
D: TRBD1
J: TRBJ2-7
size: NA
CDR3: ASSLDWDRISYEQY

V: TRBV27
D: TRBD1
J: TRBJ2-7
size: NA
CDR3: ASSLGQGDRVQY

V: TRBV7-9
D: NA
J: TRBJ2-1
size: NA
CDR3: ASSIRDGSYNEQF

V: TRBV5-1
D: TRBD2
J: TRBJ2-1
size: NA
CDR3: ASSRGSGLAGVQF

V: TRBV28
D: NA
J: TRBJ2-7
size: NA
CDR3: ASSLSTDGAYEQY

V: TRBV18
D: NA
J: TRBJ1-2
size: NA
CDR3: ASSPVETSYGYT

V: TRBV19
D: TRBD1
J: TRBJ2-2
size: NA
CDR3: AGRQGPTGELF

V: TRBV6-5
D: NA
J: TRBJ1-2
size: NA
CDR3: ASSYSAQGGYT

V: TRBV20-1
D: NA
J: TRBJ2-1
size: NA
CDR3: SAGGIVEQF

V: TRBV14
D: NA
J: TRBJ2-1
size: NA
CDR3: ASSQGARYNEQF

V: TRBV5-1
D: TRBD2
J: TRBJ2-1
size: NA
CDR3: ASSFPGLASGNEQF

V: TRBV28
D: TRBD2
J: TRBJ2-7
size: NA
CDR3: ASSLWSGSSYEQY

V: TRBV5-1
D: TRBD1
J: TRBJ2-4
size: NA
CDR3: ASSLVGTGDIQY

V: TRBV28
D: NA
J: TRBJ1-5
size: NA
CDR3: ASSLLAGTLLH

V: TRBV9
D: NA
J: TRBJ1-2
size: NA
CDR3: ASSPPWGGGYT

V: TRBV27
D: NA
J: TRBJ1-1
size: NA
CDR3: ASSELMNTEAF

V: TRBV4-1
D: NA
J: TRBJ1-1
size: NA
CDR3: ASSQERRRRDTEAF

V: TRBV19
D: NA
J: TRBJ2-6
size: once
CDR3: ASSTWGLGSGANVLT

V: TRBV5-1
D: NA
J: TRBJ2-5
size: NA
CDR3: ASSLIRGGQETQY

V: TRBV27
D: NA
J: TRBJ2-4
size: once
CDR3: ASITGSPGRLAKNIQY

V: TRBV19
D: NA
J: TRBJ1-1
size: NA
CDR3: ASSPSSARNTEAF

V: TRBV6-2/TRBV6-3
D: TRBD1
J: TRBJ1-5
size: NA
CDR3: ASSYSGQGTPQH

V: TRBV9
D: NA
J: TRBJ1-6
size: once
CDR3: ASSAWGSSYNSPLH

V: TRBV19
D: NA
J: TRBJ2-3
size: NA
CDR3: ASKVPGSTDTQY

V: TRBV7-2
D: NA
J: TRBJ1-2
size: NA
CDR3: ASRTSGVLGYT

V: TRBV4-2
D: NA
J: TRBJ1-1
size: NA
CDR3: ASSRAGGNTEAF

V: TRBV15
D: NA
J: TRBJ2-3
size: NA
CDR3: ATSRDSGTDTQY

V: TRBV5-1
D: TRBD2
J: TRBJ2-7
size: NA
CDR3: ASSWSGDEQY

V: TRBV6-4
D: TRBD2
J: TRBJ2-1
size: once
CDR3: ASSDSGGSWNEQF

V: TRBV5-4
D: TRBD2
J: TRBJ2-1
size: NA
CDR3: ASSLGGTSGIYNEQF

V: TRBV5-1
D: NA
J: TRBJ2-3
size: NA
CDR3: ASSPNRDTDTQY

V: TRBV6-5
D: NA
J: TRBJ2-2
size: NA
CDR3: ASTWGSGELF